This T cell receptor beta chain was retrieved from a study of memory CD4+ T cells and cytomegalovirus serostatus. Study conclusions and caveats: Repertoires predicted CMV serostatus with median bootstrapped AUC of about 0.96. The CMV-associated TCR signature appears largely within the CD4+ memory repertoire. Each of some 67 CMV-associated TCRbeta sequences occurred in one to five individuals.

The sort gate was single viable CD3+CD4+CD8-CD45RO+ cells for memory CD4+ T cells. Total CD4+ T cells were enriched by CD4 positive selection. This clone was counted a single time. Its antigen is unknown. The CDR3 contains 14 residues. Germline V CDR1 and CDR2: SGHVS, FQNEAQ. Trimming left V 5 bases short and J 0 bases short, with 8 bases between. TCRdb's copy holds only in-frame clones and misses some; the assay was immunoSEQ multiplex PCR. The data hold nearly 60,000 clones, with approximately 78% observed a single time. This chain uses TRBV7-8 with TRBJ1-3, with D uncertain. This receptor was taken from an adult in good health and CMV-seronegative. The sequenced sample was memory CD4+ T cells from blood. The CDR3 spells CASSPTNSGNTIYF. The CDR3 nucleotides are TGTGCCAGCAGCCCCACGAACTCTGGAAACACCATATATTTT.